This entry describes one TCR beta chain. The target antigen is unknown. TCRdb re-derived calls from the 5' RACE reads in MiXCR, one entry per CDR3 protein. Among about 50,000 distinct CDR3 sequences listed, almost 9.5% were seen once. This sample is part of a study of early T cells in non-severe SARS-CoV-2 infection. Study-level findings and limits: Matching against VDJdb likely underestimated virus-specific expansions, favoring anti-spike CD8.

V gave up 6 bases and J gave up 8 bases; unmatched junction bases: 7. The length of the CDR3 is 13 residues. Material for sequencing was whole blood. This clonotype was sampled from an adult who was a healthcare worker with PCR-confirmed SARS-CoV-2 infection or an uninfected control (not recorded which). The chain uses TRBV12-3 or TRBV12-4 and TRBJ1-2, with 9 nucleotides matching TRBD1. The DNA for the CDR3 is TGTGCCAGCAGCATACAGGGGGCGCTGGGCTACACCTTC. Protein: CASSIQGALGYTF.